The 30 T cell receptor beta chains presented below share a single source sample, sequenced in a study of blood T cell repertoires in COVID-19. Method: immunoSEQ multiplex PCR; TCRdb's copy keeps in-frame clones and lacks some. The sample holds roughly 110,000 clones; roughly 80% are singletons and the top ten take approximately 4%. The specimen sequenced was peripheral blood. These receptors were taken from a human donor in a cohort sampled during active COVID-19.

This rearrangement joins TRBV6-2 or TRBV6-3 to TRBJ2-1; D possibly corresponds to TRBD2 (5 bases). Germline CDR1 MNHEY, CDR2 SVGEGT. There are 15 residues in the CDR3. Between the trimmed V and J ends, which lost 6 bases and 0 bases, there was a span of 12 bases. The CDR3 region is CASSDTGYSYNEQFF. The DNA for the CDR3 is TGTGCCAGCAGCGACACGGGGTACTCCTACAATGAGCAGTTCTTC.

The chain employs TRBV7-3 and TRBJ2-3; TRBD2 aligns across 12 bases. The CDR3 covers 16 residues. The germline V gene has CDR1 SGHTA and CDR2 FQGTGA. V shed 3 bases, J shed 0 bases, and the junction held 1 base outside the gene matches. The CDR3 bases are TGTGCCAGCAGCTTTGGACTAGCGGGAAGCACAGATACGCAGTATTTT. It specifies CASSFGLAGSTDTQYF.

The V gene is TRBV2, the J gene TRBJ2-7, with 7 bases fitting TRBD2. Germline CDR1 SNHLY, CDR2 FYNNEI. This CDR3 comprises 14 residues. J lost 3 bases, V lost 2 bases, and 4 bases had no gene match. The CDR3 nucleotides are TGTGCCAGCAGTGAACCTAGCGGAGGCTACGAGCAGTACTTC. Protein: CASSEPSGGYEQYF. The full variable domain, with the rest looked up from reference TRBV2 and TRBJ2-7, is EPEVTQTPSHQVTQMGQEVILRCVPISNHLYFYWYRQILGQKVEFLVSFYNNEISEKSEIFDDQFSVERPDGSNFTLKIRSTKLEDSAMYFCASSEPSGGYEQYFGPGTRLTVT.

V is TRBV4-1 and J is TRBJ1-1; D is unclear. The germline V gene encodes CDR1 MGHRA and CDR2 YSYEKL. The CDR3 is 20 amino acids. Trimming pared 1 base from V and 0 bases from J, leaving 24 bases between. Here the CDR3 reads CASSQGRLGATSPMNTEAFF. The CDR3 DNA follows: TGCGCCAGCAGCCAAGGACGACTTGGAGCTACATCACCCATGAACACTGAAGCTTTCTTT.

The chain uses TRBV5-5 and TRBJ1-4; 9 bases are shared with TRBD1. CDR3 length equals 14 residues. Trimming at V came to 4 bases and at J to 7 bases, leaving 5 bases not matched to a gene. Germline CDR1 reads SGHKS; CDR2 reads YYEKEE (reference sequence). The CDR3 region is CASSHGQGFEKLFF. CDR3 coding DNA: TGTGCCAGCAGCCACGGACAGGGGTTTGAAAAACTGTTTTTT.

V gene TRBV4-3 combines with J gene TRBJ2-3; 8 nucleotides line up with TRBD2. CDR3 length equals 16 residues. Trimming removed 0 bases from V and 6 bases from J; junction bases left unmatched: 8. CDR1 is LGHNA, CDR2 YSLEER, per germline. The CDR3 reads CASSQDGGLETDTQYF. The CDR3 nucleotides read TGCGCCAGCAGCCAAGATGGGGGACTAGAAACGGATACGCAGTATTTT.

CDR3 in DNA: TGTGCCAGCAGCTTGTGGACGGGGAGCTCCTACAATGAGCAGTTCTTC. Its translation: CASSLWTGSSYNEQFF. The chain joins TRBV5-6 to TRBJ2-1; tentative D call: TRBD2 (5 bases). This CDR3 has 16 amino acids. CDR1 and CDR2 (germline): SGHDT, YYEEEE. The V gene lost 1 base and the J gene lost 0 bases, with 11 bases spanning the gap.

This clone was counted only a few times. V usage is TRBV6-4 and J usage is TRBJ2-1, with a possible D match to TRBD2 (6 bases). The CDR3 runs to 15 residues. The V end lost 4 bases, the J end lost 5 bases, and 15 bases lay between the germline ends. Germline assignment: CDR1 MRHNA and CDR2 SNTAGT. The CDR3 bases are TGTGCCAGCAGTGCTCGCGGGGCAGGAAACAATGAGCAGTTCTTC. It translates to CASSARGAGNNEQFF.

This clone has just a few counts. This rearrangement joins TRBV10-3 to TRBJ1-6, with unresolved D. Germline loops: CDR1 ENHRY, CDR2 SYGVKD. Trimming left V 2 bases short and J 6 bases short, with 11 bases between. There are 15 residues in the CDR3. CDR3 residues: CAISEDNIGNSPLHF. CDR3 bases: TGTGCCATCAGTGAGGATAACATTGGTAATTCACCCCTCCACTTT.

The chain links TRBV5-4 to TRBJ2-1, with 10 bases matching TRBD2. Trimming removed 3 bases from V and 8 bases from J; junction bases left unmatched: 5. Germline V gene data show CDR1 as SGHNT and CDR2 as YYREEE (reference sequence). CDR3 length equals 14 residues. Written as DNA, the CDR3 is TGTGCCAGCAGCTCCGGACTAGCGGACTATGAGCAGTTCTTC. It yields the protein CASSSGLADYEQFF.

J is TRBJ1-1 and V is TRBV18, with D unclear. Germline CDR1 KGHSH, CDR2 LQKENI. V was clipped by 2 bases and J by 0 bases, with 4 bases between them. The CDR3 runs to 13 residues. CDR3 region: CASSPSLNTEAFF. The CDR3 DNA sequence: TGTGCCAGCTCACCATCCTTGAACACTGAAGCTTTCTTT.

The sample holds one count of this clone. The V gene is TRBV2, the J gene TRBJ2-5; 7 bases match TRBD2. CDR1 SNHLY and CDR2 FYNNEI come from the germline V gene. The ends lost 9 bases at V and 2 bases at J; junction bases unmatched: 9. The CDR3 covers 14 residues. Written as DNA, the CDR3 is TGTGCCAGAGGCGGGAGTATCGGGCAAGAGACCCAGTACTTC. Protein: CARGGSIGQETQYF.

This chain uses TRBV4-3 with TRBJ2-4, with D tentatively TRBD2 (7 bases). Germline V CDR1 and CDR2: LGHNA, YSLEER. CDR3 length equals 16 residues. V gave up 3 bases and J gave up 8 bases, with 20 bases separating them. The CDR3 nucleotides are TGCGCCAGCAGCCAGGGGGGCGGGGGCGAAGGGGACATTCAGTACTTC. This translates into CASSQGGGGEGDIQYF.

This chain joins TRBV28 and TRBJ1-5; possible D gene TRBD1, 5 bases. CDR1 MDHEN and CDR2 SYDVKM come from the germline V gene. V lost 7 bases and J 0 bases, leaving 10 bases between the germline ends. This CDR3 is built from 14 residues. CDR3: CASNGADSNQPQHF. The CDR3 nucleotides read TGTGCCAGCAATGGGGCGGATAGCAATCAGCCCCAGCATTTT.

This chain connects TRBV19 to TRBJ2-1; tentative D call: TRBD1 (5 bases). V shed 6 bases and J shed 0 bases, with 12 bases lying between them. CDR3 size: 15 residues. CDR1 is LNHDA, CDR2 SQIVND, per germline (reference sequence). CDR3 region: CASSQTALSYNEQFF. The CDR3 nucleotides read TGTGCCAGTAGCCAGACAGCCCTCTCCTACAATGAGCAGTTCTTC.

This chain connects TRBV19 to TRBJ2-2; 11 bases line up with TRBD2. Germline-derived CDR1 and CDR2 are LNHDA and SQIVND (reference sequence). The CDR3 consists of 18 residues. The V gene end was trimmed by 1 base and the J gene end by 5 bases; junction bases not matched to a gene: 9. The CDR3 coding sequence is TGTGCCAGTAGTATAGGATTGCCTAGCGGGAGGAATACCGGGGAGCTGTTTTTT. Translating it yields CASSIGLPSGRNTGELFF.

The chain joins TRBV28 to TRBJ2-7; D possibly corresponds to TRBD1 (6 bases). V was shortened by 6 bases and J by 0 bases, with 21 bases between the two germline ends. CDR1 MDHEN and CDR2 SYDVKM come from the germline V gene. The CDR3 is 17 amino acids. In DNA, the CDR3 is TGTGCCAGCAGCTCTTTTTTTGGGGGCAGCTCCTCCTACGAGCAGTACTTC. Amino acid sequence: CASSSFFGGSSSYEQYF.

This chain uses TRBV4-3 with TRBJ1-3; D gene uncertain. The CDR3 covers 15 residues. Trimming took 0 bases from V and 0 from J, leaving 6 bases between them. In germline, CDR1 is LGHNA, CDR2 YSLEER. Here the CDR3 reads CASSQEALSGNTIYF. The CDR3 DNA reads TGCGCCAGCAGCCAAGAGGCTCTCTCTGGAAACACCATATATTTT.

A single count supports this clone. The rearrangement uses TRBV5-1 and TRBJ2-7, with 11 bases matching TRBD2. The CDR3 loop spans 17 amino acids. With V trimmed by 1 base and J by 4 bases, 10 bases remained unmatched. Germline V gene sequence: CDR1 SGHRS, CDR2 YFSETQ. DNA of the CDR3: TGCGCCAGCAGCTTGAGTTTGACCGGGACTAGCGGATACGAGCAGTACTTC. Encoded protein: CASSLSLTGTSGYEQYF.

The count of this clone is one. The CDR3 is CASSVARGLADTQYF. The CDR3 nucleotides read TGTGCCAGCAGCGTAGCTCGGGGACTAGCAGATACGCAGTATTTT. This rearrangement joins TRBV9 to TRBJ2-3, with 8 bases aligning to TRBD2. This CDR3 spans 15 amino acids. Germline-derived CDR1 and CDR2 are SGDLS and YYNGEE. After removal of 0 bases from V and 4 bases from J, the junction contained 4 bases not matched to a gene. Based on the CDR3 plus reference TRBV9 and TRBJ2-3, the full variable domain is DSGVTQTPKHLITATGQRVTLRCSPRSGDLSVYWYQQSLDQGLQFLIQYYNGEERAKGNILERFSAQQFPDLHSELNLSSLELGDSALYFCASSVARGLADTQYFGPGTRLTVL.

V and J are TRBV7-2 and TRBJ1-1; a possible D gene is TRBD1 (6 bases). The CDR3 length is 15 residues. CDR1 and CDR2 from the germline V gene are SGHTA and FQGNSA. The V and J ends lost 1 base and 6 bases respectively, with 15 bases between them. The CDR3 region is CASSLDSGVKSEAFF. For the CDR3, the DNA is TGTGCCAGCAGCTTAGATTCAGGGGTTAAATCTGAAGCTTTCTTT.

The chain is built from TRBV5-1 and TRBJ1-1; D remains unclear. This CDR3 has 13 residues. Germline CDR1 SGHRS, CDR2 YFSETQ. The ends were cut back, 4 bases at V and 7 bases at J, with 14 bases in the middle. The CDR3 protein is CASSVGVANEAFF. The DNA for the CDR3 is TGCGCCAGCAGCGTCGGTGTTGCGAATGAAGCTTTCTTT.

CDR3 sequence reads: CASSLGGIQETQYF. CDR3 nucleotides: TGCGCCAGCAGCTTGGGAGGAATCCAAGAGACCCAGTACTTC. V usage is TRBV5-1 and J usage is TRBJ2-5; D not certain. Germline CDR1 is SGHRS and CDR2 is YFSETQ. This CDR3 is 14 amino acids long. Trimming took 0 bases from V and 1 from J, leaving 7 bases between them.

In its sample, this clone was seen a few times. This chain connects TRBV6-5 to TRBJ1-1; a possible D gene is TRBD1 (5 bases). The V end was cut by 6 bases, the J end by 4 bases, with 15 bases between. Per the germline V gene, CDR1 is MNHEY and CDR2 is SVGAGI. CDR3 size: 14 residues. DNA of the CDR3: TGTGCCAGCAGAGCCGGGCCCGGGGGCACTGAAGCTTTCTTT. It yields the protein CASRAGPGGTEAFF.

V is TRBV27 and J is TRBJ1-1; TRBD1 might be the D (6 bases). The V and J ends lost 7 bases and 0 bases respectively, with 15 bases between them. CDR3 length equals 15 residues. Germline CDR1 is MNHEY and CDR2 is SMNVEV (reference sequence). The CDR3 reads CASTEQGGMNTEAFF. CDR3 coding DNA: TGTGCCAGCACCGAACAGGGTGGCATGAACACTGAAGCTTTCTTT.

The chain uses TRBV11-3 and TRBJ2-5; 14 nucleotides line up with TRBD2. The J segment lost 4 bases and the V segment lost 3 bases, leaving 4 bases of the junction unmatched. This CDR3 is 16 amino acids long. Germline CDR1 and CDR2: SGHNT and YENEEA. The CDR3 region is CASSLTGTSGRETQYF. The CDR3 coding sequence is TGTGCCAGCAGCTTGACCGGGACTAGCGGGAGAGAGACCCAGTACTTC.

This rearrangement joins TRBV11-2 to TRBJ2-7; the D gene is possibly TRBD2 (5 bases). Germline values: CDR1 SGHAT, CDR2 FQNNGV. V was trimmed by 3 bases and J by 6 bases, leaving 12 bases between them. The CDR3 has 13 residues. In DNA form, the CDR3 reads TGTGCCAGCAGCTTCGGGATAGAAGGCGAGCAGTACGTC. Amino acids: CASSFGIEGEQYV.

The V and J genes are TRBV24-1 and TRBJ2-6; no clear D gene. V was clipped by 4 bases and J by 1 base, with 10 bases between them. The V gene's germline CDR1 is KGHDR and CDR2 SFDVKD. This CDR3 region has 16 residues. The CDR3 nucleotides read TGTGCCACCAGTGACTCAGGATCTTCTGGGGCCAACGTCCTGACTTTC. This codes for CATSDSGSSGANVLTF.

The chain employs TRBV13 and TRBJ1-2; TRBD1 agrees at 7 bases. From germline, CDR1 is PRHDT and CDR2 FYEKMQ (reference sequence). V lost 5 bases, J lost 4 bases, and 10 bases stayed unmatched. CDR3 length: 15 amino acids. CDR3 sequence (DNA): TGTGCCAGCAGCCCCGGGGACAGCCTCTTCTATGGCTACACCTTC. This sequence encodes CASSPGDSLFYGYTF.

This clone was counted only a few times. This chain links TRBV19 with TRBJ2-3; a possible D gene is TRBD2 (5 bases). The V and J ends lost 2 bases and 8 bases respectively, with 8 bases between them. Germline V gene data show CDR1 as LNHDA and CDR2 as SQIVND (reference sequence). The CDR3 has 12 residues. The CDR3 spells CASSILGGTQYF. CDR3 nucleotide sequence: TGTGCCAGTAGTATACTAGGAGGTACGCAGTATTTT. Using reference TRBV19 and TRBJ2-3 for the parts outside the CDR3, the full variable domain is DGGITQSPKYLFRKEGQNVTLSCEQNLNHDAMYWYRQDPGQGLRLIYYSQIVNDFQKGDIAEGYSVSREKKESFPLTVTSAQKNPTAFYLCASSILGGTQYFGPGTRLTVL.